The present T cell receptor (beta chain) was sequenced within a study of shared clonotypes between healthy human individuals. CDR1 is SGHVS, CDR2 FQNEAQ, per germline. V lost 2 bases and J lost 6, with 8 bases in between. The CDR3 loop spans 12 amino acids. Selected positively for CCR7 and CD45RO-negative, naive CD8 cells excluded terminally differentiated effector memory CD45RA+ cells. The donors were adults (healthy and HIV-negative) with no recent acute infections or vaccinations. Repertoires were generated with immunoSEQ multiplex PCR, while TCRdb's copy carries only in-frame clones and drops some. This sample has 550,000 to 750,000 clones, with 90% to 95% found just once.

The chain combines TRBV7-8 with TRBJ2-7, with D unclear. Sequenced material: naive CD8+ T cells sorted from blood. The sequence was collected from a man between 25 and 39 years old in good health. In nucleotides, the CDR3 is TGTGCCAGCAGCTTACTGGTTTCCGAGCAGTACTTC. It specifies CASSLLVSEQYF.